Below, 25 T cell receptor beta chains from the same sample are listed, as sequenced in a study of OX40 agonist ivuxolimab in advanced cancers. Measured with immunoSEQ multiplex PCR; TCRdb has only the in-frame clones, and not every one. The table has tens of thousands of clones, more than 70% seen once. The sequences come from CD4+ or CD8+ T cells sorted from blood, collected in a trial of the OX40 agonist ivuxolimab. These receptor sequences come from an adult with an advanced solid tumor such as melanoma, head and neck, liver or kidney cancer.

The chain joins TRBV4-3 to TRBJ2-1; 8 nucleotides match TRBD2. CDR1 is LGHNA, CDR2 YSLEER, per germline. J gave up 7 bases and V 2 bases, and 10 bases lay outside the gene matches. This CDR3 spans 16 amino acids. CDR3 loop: CASSQTPGLEGNEQFF. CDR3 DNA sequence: TGCGCCAGCAGCCAAACACCGGGACTAGAGGGGAATGAGCAGTTCTTC.

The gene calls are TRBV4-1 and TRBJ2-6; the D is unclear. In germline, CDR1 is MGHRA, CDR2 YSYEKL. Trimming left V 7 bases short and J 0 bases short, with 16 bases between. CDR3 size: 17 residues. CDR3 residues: CASTKLILSSGANVLTF. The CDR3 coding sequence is TGCGCCAGCACCAAACTAATTCTAAGCTCTGGGGCCAACGTCCTGACTTTC.

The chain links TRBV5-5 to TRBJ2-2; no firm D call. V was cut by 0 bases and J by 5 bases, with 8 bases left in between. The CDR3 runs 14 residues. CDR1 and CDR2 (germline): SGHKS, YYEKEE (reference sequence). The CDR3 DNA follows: TGTGCCAGCAGCTTGGAGCACACGACCGGGGAGCTGTTTTTT. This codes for CASSLEHTTGELFF.

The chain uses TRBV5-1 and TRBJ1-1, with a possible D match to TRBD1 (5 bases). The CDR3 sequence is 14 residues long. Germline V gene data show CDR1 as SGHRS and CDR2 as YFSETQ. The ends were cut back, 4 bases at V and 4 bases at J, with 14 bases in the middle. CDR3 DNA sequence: TGCGCCAGCAGCCCCGGGACGGAGGGCACTGAAGCTTTCTTT. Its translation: CASSPGTEGTEAFF. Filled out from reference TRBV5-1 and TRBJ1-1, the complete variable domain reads KAGVTQTPRYLIKTRGQQVTLSCSPISGHRSVSWYQQTPGQGLQFLFEYFSETQRNKGNFPGRFSGRQFSNSRSEMNVSTLELGDSALYLCASSPGTEGTEAFFGQGTRLTVV.

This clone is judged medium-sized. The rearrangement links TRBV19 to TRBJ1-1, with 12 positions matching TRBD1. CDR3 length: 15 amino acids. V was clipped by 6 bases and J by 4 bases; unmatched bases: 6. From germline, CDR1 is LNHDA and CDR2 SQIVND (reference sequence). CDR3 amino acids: CASSPEGQGATEAFF. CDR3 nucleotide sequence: TGTGCCAGTAGCCCAGAGGGACAGGGGGCCACTGAAGCTTTCTTT.

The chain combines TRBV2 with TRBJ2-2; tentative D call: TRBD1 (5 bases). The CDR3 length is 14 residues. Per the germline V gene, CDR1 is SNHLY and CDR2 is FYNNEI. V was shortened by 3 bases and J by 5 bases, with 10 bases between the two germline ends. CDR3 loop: CASSESAGTGELFF. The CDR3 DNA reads TGTGCCAGCAGTGAGTCAGCAGGGACCGGGGAGCTGTTTTTT. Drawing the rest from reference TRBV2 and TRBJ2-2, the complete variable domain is EPEVTQTPSHQVTQMGQEVILRCVPISNHLYFYWYRQILGQKVEFLVSFYNNEISEKSEIFDDQFSVERPDGSNFTLKIRSTKLEDSAMYFCASSESAGTGELFFGEGSRLTVL.

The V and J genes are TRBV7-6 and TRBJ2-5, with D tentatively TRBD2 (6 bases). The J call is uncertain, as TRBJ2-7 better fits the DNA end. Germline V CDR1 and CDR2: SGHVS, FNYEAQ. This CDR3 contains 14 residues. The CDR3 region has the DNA TGTGCCAGCAGCCGACTAGACGGAACCTACGAGCAGTACTTC. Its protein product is CASSRLDGTYEQYF.

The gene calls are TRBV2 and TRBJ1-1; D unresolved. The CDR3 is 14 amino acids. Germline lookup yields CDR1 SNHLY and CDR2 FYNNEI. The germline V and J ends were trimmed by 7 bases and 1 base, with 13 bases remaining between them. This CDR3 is CASKTGITNTEAFF. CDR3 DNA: TGTGCCAGCAAAACCGGGATAACGAACACTGAAGCTTTCTTT.

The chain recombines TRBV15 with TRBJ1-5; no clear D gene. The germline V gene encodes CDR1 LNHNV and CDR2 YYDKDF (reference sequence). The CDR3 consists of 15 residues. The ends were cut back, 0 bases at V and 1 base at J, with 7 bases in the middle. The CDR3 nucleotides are TGTGCCACCAGCAGAGATATTCTCAGCAATCAGCCCCAGCATTTT. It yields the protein CATSRDILSNQPQHF.

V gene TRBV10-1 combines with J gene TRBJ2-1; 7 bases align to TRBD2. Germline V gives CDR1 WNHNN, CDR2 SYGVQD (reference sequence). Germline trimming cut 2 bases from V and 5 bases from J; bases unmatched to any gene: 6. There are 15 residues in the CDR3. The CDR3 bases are TGCGCCAGCAGTGAGGGGGGGGAGCCAAACAATGAGCAGTTCTTC. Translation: CASSEGGEPNNEQFF.

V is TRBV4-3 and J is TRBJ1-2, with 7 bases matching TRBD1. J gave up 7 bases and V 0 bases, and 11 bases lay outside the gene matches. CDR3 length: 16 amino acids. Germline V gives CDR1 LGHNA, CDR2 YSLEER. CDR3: CASSQDLAEGAGGYTF. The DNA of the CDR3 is TGCGCCAGCAGCCAAGATTTGGCGGAGGGGGCCGGTGGCTACACCTTC.

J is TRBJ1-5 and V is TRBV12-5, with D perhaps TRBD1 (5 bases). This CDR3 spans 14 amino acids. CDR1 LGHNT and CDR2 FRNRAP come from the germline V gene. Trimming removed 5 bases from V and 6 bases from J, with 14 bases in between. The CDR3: CASGPGQGGQPQHF. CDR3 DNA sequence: TGTGCTAGTGGTCCAGGGCAGGGCGGTCAGCCCCAGCATTTT.

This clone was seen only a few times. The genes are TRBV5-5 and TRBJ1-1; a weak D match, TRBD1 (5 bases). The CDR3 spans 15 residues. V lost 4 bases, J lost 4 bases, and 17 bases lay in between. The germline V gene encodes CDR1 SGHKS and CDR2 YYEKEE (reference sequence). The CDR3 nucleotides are TGTGCCAGCAGCCTCAATCTCCCAGGGTTCACTGAAGCTTTCTTT. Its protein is CASSLNLPGFTEAFF.

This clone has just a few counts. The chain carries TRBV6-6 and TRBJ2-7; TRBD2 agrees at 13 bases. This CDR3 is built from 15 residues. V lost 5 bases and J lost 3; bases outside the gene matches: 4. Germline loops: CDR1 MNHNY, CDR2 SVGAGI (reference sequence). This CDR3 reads CASSPRTSGGYEQYF. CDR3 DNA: TGTGCCAGCAGTCCAAGGACTAGCGGGGGCTACGAGCAGTACTTC.

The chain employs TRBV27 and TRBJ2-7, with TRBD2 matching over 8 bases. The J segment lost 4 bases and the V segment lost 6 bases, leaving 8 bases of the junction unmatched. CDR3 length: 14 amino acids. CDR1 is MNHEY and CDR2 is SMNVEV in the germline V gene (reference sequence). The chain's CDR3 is CASRPVAGRYEQYF. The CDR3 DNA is TGTGCCAGCAGACCGGTAGCGGGAAGGTACGAGCAGTACTTC.

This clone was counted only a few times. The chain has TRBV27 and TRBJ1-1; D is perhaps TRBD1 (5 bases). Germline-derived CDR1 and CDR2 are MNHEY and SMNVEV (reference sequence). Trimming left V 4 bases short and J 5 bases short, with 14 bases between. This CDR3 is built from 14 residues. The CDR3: CASSWGPRGTEAFF. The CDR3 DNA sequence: TGTGCCAGCAGTTGGGGACCGCGGGGGACTGAAGCTTTCTTT.

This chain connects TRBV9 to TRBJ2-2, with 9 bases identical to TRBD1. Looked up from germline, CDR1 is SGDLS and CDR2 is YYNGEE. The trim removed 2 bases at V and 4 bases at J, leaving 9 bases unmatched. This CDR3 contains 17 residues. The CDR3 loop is CASSVAPGQGSTGELFF. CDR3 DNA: TGTGCCAGCAGCGTCGCTCCGGGACAGGGTAGCACCGGGGAGCTGTTTTTT.

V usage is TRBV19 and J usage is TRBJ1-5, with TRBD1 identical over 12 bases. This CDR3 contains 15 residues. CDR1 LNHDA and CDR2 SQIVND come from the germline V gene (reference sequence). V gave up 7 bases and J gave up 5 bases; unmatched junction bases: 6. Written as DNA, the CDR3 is TGTGCCAGTACCACCGGGACAGGGGGCCATCAGCCCCAGCATTTT. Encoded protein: CASTTGTGGHQPQHF.

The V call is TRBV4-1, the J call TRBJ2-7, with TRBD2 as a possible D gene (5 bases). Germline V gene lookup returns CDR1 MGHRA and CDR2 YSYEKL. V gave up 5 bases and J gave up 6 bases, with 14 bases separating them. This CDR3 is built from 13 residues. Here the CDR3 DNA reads TGCGCCAGCAGCGATCAGGTTCGGGGCGAGCAGTACTTC. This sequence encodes CASSDQVRGEQYF.

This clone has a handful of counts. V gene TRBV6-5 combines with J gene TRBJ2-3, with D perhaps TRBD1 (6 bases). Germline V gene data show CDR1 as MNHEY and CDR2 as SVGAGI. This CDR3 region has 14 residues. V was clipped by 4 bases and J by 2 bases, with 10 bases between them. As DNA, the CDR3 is TGTGCCAGCAGTTTGACAGGATCCACAGATACGCAGTATTTT. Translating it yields CASSLTGSTDTQYF.

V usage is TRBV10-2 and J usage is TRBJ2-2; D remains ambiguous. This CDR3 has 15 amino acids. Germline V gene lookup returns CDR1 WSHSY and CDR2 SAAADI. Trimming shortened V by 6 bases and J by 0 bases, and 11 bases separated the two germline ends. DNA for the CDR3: TGCGCCAGCAGCCCGACACGGGCGAACACCGGGGAGCTGTTTTTT. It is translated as CASSPTRANTGELFF.

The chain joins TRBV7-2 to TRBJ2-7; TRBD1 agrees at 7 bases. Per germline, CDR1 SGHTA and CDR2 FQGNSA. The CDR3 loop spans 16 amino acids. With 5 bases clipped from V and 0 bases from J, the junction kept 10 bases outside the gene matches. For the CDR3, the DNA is TGTGCCAGCAGCCTCTTCGGACAGGCCTCCTCCTACGAGCAGTACTTC. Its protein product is CASSLFGQASSYEQYF.

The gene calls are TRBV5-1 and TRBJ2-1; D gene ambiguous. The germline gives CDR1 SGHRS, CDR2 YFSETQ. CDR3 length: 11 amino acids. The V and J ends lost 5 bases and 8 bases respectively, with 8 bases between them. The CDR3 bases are TGCGCCAGCAGTCTGGGGTATGAGCAGTTCTTC. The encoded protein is CASSLGYEQFF.

CDR3 in amino acids: CASSFNPGYLNTEAFF. CDR3 nucleotides: TGTGCCAGCAGCTTTAACCCCGGATACCTGAACACTGAAGCTTTCTTT. The genes are TRBV11-2 and TRBJ1-1; no reliable D call. CDR1 is SGHAT and CDR2 is FQNNGV in the germline V gene. This CDR3 contains 16 residues. The V end was cut by 3 bases, the J end by 0 bases, with 14 bases between.

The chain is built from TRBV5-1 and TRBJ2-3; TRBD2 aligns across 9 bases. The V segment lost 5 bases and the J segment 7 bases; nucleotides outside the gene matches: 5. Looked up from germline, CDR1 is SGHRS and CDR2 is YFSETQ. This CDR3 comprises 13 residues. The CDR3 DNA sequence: TGCGCCAGCAGATGGACTAGCGAGAATACGCAGTATTTT. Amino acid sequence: CASRWTSENTQYF.